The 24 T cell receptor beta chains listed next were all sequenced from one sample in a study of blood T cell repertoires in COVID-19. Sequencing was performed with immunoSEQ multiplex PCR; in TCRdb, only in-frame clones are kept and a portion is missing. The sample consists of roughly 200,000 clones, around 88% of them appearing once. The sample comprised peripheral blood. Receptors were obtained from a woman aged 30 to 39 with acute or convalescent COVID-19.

The CDR3 protein is CASSLAGGPHGELFF. In DNA, the CDR3 is TGTGCCAGCAGCTTAGCGGGAGGGCCTCACGGGGAGCTGTTTTTT. V usage is TRBV7-6 and J usage is TRBJ2-2, with 7 bases fitting TRBD2. V trimming: 0 bases; J trimming: 7 bases; junction bases outside the gene matches: 5. The germline gives CDR1 SGHVS, CDR2 FNYEAQ. There are 15 residues in the CDR3.

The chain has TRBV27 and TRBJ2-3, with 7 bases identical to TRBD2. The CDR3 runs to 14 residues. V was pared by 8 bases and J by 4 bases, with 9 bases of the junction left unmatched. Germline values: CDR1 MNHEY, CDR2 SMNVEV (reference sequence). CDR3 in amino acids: CASRTLAAADTQYF. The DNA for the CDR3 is TGTGCCAGCCGAACCCTAGCGGCTGCAGATACGCAGTATTTT.

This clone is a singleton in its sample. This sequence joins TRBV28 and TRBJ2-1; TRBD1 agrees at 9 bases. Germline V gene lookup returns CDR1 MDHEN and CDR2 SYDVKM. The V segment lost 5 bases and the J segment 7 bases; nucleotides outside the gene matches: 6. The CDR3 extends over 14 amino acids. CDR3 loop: CASSPGTGINEQFF. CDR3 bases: TGTGCCAGCAGTCCCGGGACAGGGATAAATGAGCAGTTCTTC.

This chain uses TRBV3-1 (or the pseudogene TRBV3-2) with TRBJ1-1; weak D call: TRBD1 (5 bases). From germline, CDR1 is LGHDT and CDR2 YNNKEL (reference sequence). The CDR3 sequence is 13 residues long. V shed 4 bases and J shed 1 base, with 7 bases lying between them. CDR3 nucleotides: TGTGCCAGCAGCCGACAGCCGAACACTGAAGCTTTCTTT. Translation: CASSRQPNTEAFF.

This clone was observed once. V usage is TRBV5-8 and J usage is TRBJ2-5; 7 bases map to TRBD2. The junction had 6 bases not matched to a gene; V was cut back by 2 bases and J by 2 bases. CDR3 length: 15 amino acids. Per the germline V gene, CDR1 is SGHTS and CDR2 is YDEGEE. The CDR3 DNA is TGTGCCAGCAGCTTAGGGACTAAGATTCAAGAGACCCAGTACTTC. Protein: CASSLGTKIQETQYF.

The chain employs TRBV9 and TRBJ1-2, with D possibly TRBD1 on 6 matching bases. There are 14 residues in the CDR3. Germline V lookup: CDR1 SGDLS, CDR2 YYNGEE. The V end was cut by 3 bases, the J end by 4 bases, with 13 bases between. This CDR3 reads CASSATGFIYGYTF. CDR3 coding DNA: TGTGCCAGCAGCGCGACAGGTTTTATCTATGGCTACACCTTC.

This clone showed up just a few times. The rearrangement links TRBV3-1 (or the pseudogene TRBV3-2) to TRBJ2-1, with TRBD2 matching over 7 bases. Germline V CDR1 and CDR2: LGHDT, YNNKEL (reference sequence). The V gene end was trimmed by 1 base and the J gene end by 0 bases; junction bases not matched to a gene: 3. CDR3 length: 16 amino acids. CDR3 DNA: TGTGCCAGCAGCCAAGGGTGGGGGGGCTCCTACAATGAGCAGTTCTTC. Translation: CASSQGWGGSYNEQFF.

The CDR3 nucleotides read TGTGCCAGCAGCTCCGGAGGGACCCAGTACTTC. Its protein is CASSSGGTQYF. The chain employs TRBV11-2 and TRBJ2-5; D might be TRBD2 (5 bases). This CDR3 is 11 amino acids long. Trimming took off 4 bases at V and 7 bases at J, with 7 bases between the two ends. Germline CDR1 and CDR2: SGHAT and FQNNGV.

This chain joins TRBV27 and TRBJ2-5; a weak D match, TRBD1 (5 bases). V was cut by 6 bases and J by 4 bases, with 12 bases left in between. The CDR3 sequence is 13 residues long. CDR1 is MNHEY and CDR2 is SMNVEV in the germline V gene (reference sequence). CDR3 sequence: CASSPRRGETQYF. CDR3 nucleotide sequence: TGTGCCAGCAGCCCCCGTAGGGGAGAGACCCAGTACTTC.

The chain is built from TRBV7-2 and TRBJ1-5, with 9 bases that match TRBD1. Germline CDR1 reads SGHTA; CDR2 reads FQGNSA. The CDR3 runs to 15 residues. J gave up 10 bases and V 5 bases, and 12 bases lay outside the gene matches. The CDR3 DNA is TGTGCCAGCAGCCACGCACCGGGACAGGGTTCTCCCCAGCATTTT. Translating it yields CASSHAPGQGSPQHF.

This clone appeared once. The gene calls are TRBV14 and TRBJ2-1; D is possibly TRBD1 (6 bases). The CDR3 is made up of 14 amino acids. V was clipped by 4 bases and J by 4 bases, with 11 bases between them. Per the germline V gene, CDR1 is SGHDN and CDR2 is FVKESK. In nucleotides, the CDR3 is TGTGCCAGCAGCCGGACAGCTGCTTACAATGAGCAGTTCTTC. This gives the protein CASSRTAAYNEQFF.

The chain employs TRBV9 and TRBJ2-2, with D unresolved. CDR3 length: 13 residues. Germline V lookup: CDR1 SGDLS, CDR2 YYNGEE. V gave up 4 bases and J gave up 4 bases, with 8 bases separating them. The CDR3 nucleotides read TGTGCCAGCAGCAGAGATCCCACCGGGGAGCTGTTTTTT. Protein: CASSRDPTGELFF.

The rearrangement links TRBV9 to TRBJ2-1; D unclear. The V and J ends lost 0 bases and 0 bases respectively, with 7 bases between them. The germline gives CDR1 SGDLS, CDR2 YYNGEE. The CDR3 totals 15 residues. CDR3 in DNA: TGTGCCAGCAGCGTAGAGCCAAGCTCCTACAATGAGCAGTTCTTC. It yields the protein CASSVEPSSYNEQFF.

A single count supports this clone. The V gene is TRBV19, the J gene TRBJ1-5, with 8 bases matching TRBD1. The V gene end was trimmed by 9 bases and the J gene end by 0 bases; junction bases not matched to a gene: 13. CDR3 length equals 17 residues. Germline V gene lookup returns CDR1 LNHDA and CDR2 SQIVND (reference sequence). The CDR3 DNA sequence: TGTGCCAGCGCCGGCAGGGGGCTCGGATATAGCAATCAGCCCCAGCATTTT. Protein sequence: CASAGRGLGYSNQPQHF. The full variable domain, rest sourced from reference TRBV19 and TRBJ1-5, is DGGITQSPKYLFRKEGQNVTLSCEQNLNHDAMYWYRQDPGQGLRLIYYSQIVNDFQKGDIAEGYSVSREKKESFPLTVTSAQKNPTAFYLCASAGRGLGYSNQPQHFGDGTRLSIL.

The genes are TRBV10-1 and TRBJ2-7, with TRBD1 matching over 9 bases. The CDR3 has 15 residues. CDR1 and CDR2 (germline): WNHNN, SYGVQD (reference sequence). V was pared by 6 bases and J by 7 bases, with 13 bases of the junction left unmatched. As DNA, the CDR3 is TGCGCCAGCAGCGCTTCAGGGACAGGGCTCGAAGAGCAGTACTTC. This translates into CASSASGTGLEEQYF.

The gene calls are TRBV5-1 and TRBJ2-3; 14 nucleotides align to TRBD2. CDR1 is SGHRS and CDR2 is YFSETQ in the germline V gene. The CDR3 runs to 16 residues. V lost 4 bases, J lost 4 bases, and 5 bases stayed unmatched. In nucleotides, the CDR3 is TGCGCCAGCAGCCTGTCGGGACTAGCGGGAGCAGATACGCAGTATTTT. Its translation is CASSLSGLAGADTQYF.

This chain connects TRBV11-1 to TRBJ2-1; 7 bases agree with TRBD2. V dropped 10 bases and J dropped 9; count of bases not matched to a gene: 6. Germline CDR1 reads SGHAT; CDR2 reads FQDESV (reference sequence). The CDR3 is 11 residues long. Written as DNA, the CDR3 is TGTGCCACTCGACTAGCCGGTGAGCAGTTCTTC. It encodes CATRLAGEQFF. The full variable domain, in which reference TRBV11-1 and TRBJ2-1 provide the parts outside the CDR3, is EAEVAQSPRYKITEKSQAVAFWCDPISGHATLYWYRQILGQGPELLVQFQDESVVDDSQLPKDRFSAERLKGVDSTLKIQPAELGDSAMYLCATRLAGEQFFGPGTRLTVL.

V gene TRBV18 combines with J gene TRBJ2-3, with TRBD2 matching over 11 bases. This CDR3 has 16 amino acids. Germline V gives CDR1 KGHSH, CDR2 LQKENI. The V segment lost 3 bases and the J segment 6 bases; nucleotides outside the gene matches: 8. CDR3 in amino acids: CASSPLAGGPGDTQYF. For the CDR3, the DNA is TGTGCCAGCTCACCTTTAGCGGGAGGGCCAGGGGATACGCAGTATTTT.

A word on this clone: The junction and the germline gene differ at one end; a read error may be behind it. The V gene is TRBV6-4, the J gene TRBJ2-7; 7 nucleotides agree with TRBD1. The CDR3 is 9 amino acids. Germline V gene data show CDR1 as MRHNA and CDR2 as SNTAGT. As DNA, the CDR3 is TGTGCCAGCAAAAACGAGGGGGCCTTC. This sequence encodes CASKNEGAF.

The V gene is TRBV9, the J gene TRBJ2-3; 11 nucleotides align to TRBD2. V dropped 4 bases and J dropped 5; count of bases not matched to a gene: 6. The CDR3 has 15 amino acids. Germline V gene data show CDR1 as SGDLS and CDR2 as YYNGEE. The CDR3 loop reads CASSPLAGGLDTQYF. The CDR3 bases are TGTGCCAGCAGCCCTCTAGCGGGAGGTTTAGATACGCAGTATTTT.

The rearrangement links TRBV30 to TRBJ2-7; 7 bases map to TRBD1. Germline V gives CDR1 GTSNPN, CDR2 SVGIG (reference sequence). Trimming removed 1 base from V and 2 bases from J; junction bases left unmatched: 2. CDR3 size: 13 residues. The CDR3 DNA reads TGTGCCTGGAGTGAGGGGGCTCCCTACGAGCAGTACTTC. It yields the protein CAWSEGAPYEQYF.

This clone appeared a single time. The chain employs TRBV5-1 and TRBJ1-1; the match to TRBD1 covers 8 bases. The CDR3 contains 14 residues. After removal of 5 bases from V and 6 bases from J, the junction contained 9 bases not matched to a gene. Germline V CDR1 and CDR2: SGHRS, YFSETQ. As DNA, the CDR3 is TGCGCCAGCAGACGCGCTGGACAGGGCGCTGAAGCTTTCTTT. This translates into CASRRAGQGAEAFF.

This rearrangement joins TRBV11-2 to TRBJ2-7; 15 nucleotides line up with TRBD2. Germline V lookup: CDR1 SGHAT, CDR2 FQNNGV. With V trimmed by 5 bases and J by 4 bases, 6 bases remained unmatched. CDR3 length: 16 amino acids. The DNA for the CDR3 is TGTGCCAGCAGCCGGGGACTAGCGGGAGGACGATACGAGCAGTACTTC. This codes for CASSRGLAGGRYEQYF. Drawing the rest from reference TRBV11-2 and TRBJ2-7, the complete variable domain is EAGVAQSPRYKIIEKRQSVAFWCNPISGHATLYWYQQILGQGPKLLIQFQNNGVVDDSQLPKDRFSAERLKGVDSTLKIQPAKLEDSAVYLCASSRGLAGGRYEQYFGPGTRLTVT.

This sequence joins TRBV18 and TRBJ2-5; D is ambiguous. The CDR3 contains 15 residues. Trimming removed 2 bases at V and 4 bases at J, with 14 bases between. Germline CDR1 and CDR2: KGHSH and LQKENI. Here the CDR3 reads CASSPSDLAVETQYF. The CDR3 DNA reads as TGTGCCAGCTCACCAAGCGATTTAGCAGTAGAGACCCAGTACTTC.